The TCR beta chain described here comes from a study of CD8 T cells in Susac syndrome. Details on this clonotype: The target antigen is unknown.

It was with random hexamers that 0.5 to 1 ug RNA was reverse transcribed. TCRdb reanalysed the immunoSEQ multiplex PCR reads using MiXCR and keeps one entry per CDR3 protein. The table lists 70,000 to 100,000 distinct CDR3 sequences, roughly 95% of them singletons, with approximately 0.42% in the top ten. The study, taken as a whole, reports: Clonal expansion was present among Susac CD8+ cells. This expansion reached its peak in TEMRA cells and in active patients. There were 15 to 20 Susac-specific public clones in total CD8+ repertoires and roughly 5 in CD8+ TEMRA repertoires.

Material for sequencing was CD8+ T cells from PBMCs. The receptor was derived from a human donor with Susac syndrome.

Written as DNA, the CDR3 is TGCAGTGCTAGCTATCTCGGAGATACGCAGTATTTT. Residues: CSASYLGDTQYF. The chain links TRBV20-1 to TRBJ2-3; D is unresolved. The CDR3 sequence is 12 residues long. CDR1 and CDR2 from the germline V gene are DFQATT and SNEGSKA (reference sequence). Trimming shortened V by 3 bases and J by 5 bases, and 9 bases separated the two germline ends.